This T cell receptor beta chain was recorded in a study of blood T cell repertoires in COVID-19. The length of the CDR3 is 12 residues. Germline CDR1 and CDR2: MNHEY and SVGEGT. V was trimmed by 4 bases and J by 6 bases, leaving 7 bases between them. Data came from immunoSEQ multiplex PCR; TCRdb stores just in-frame clones and leaves some out. The sample shows about 130,000 clones, less than 85% of them seen only once. Sequenced: peripheral blood. The TCR comes from a woman aged 55 to 70 with acute or convalescent COVID-19. The chain links TRBV6-2 or TRBV6-3 to TRBJ1-5; D call uncertain. The CDR3 is CASSLVRQPQHF. CDR3 nucleotides: TGTGCCAGCAGTTTAGTGCGTCAGCCCCAGCATTTT.